Below, 15 T cell receptor beta chains from the same sample are listed, as sequenced in a study of T cells in Graves' hyperthyroidism and ophthalmopathy. RNA transcripts were the template for amplifying TCR beta CDR3 regions. HTBI primers were used for first-round RT-PCR of the TCR CDR3. TCRdb recomputed calls from the multiplex PCR reads with MiXCR, one row per CDR3 protein. This sample yields 360,000 or so distinct CDR3 sequences, of which about 16% are seen a single time; roughly a fifth belongs to the top ten. Sequencing was done on a sample of blood. The receptors were gathered from a woman aged 60-75 years with Graves' ophthalmopathy.

This clonotype was observed at least ten times. The chain links TRBV30 to TRBJ2-3, with 7 bases aligning to TRBD2. With V trimmed by 4 bases and J by 4 bases, 8 bases remained unmatched. The CDR3 contains 14 residues. Germline CDR1 GTSNPN, CDR2 SVGIG (reference sequence). CDR3 region: CAWNGMGGADTQYF. The CDR3 DNA follows: TGTGCCTGGAACGGGATGGGGGGGGCAGATACGCAGTATTTT.

This clonotype was counted a single time. The V and J genes are TRBV19 and TRBJ2-5; D not resolved. This CDR3 region has 13 residues. V was cut by 7 bases and J by 3 bases, with 12 bases left in between. Germline loops: CDR1 LNHDA, CDR2 SQIVND (reference sequence). The CDR3 sequence: CASKPGYKETQYF. For the CDR3, the DNA is TGTGCCAGTAAGCCCGGATACAAAGAGACCCAGTACTTC.

In this sample, this clonotype turned up a few times. The chain uses TRBV9 and TRBJ1-3; 7 bases are shared with TRBD1. Germline V gene sequence: CDR1 SGDLS, CDR2 YYNGEE. J lost 0 bases, V lost 3 bases, and 21 bases had no gene match. The CDR3 is made up of 21 amino acids. Here the CDR3 reads CASSEGQPGQVHANSGNTIYF. DNA of the CDR3: TGTGCCAGCAGCGAGGGACAACCTGGACAGGTACACGCCAACTCTGGAAACACCATATATTTT.

Only a few counts were recorded for this clonotype. This CDR3 reads CASRRGDSYNEQFF. The CDR3 nucleotides read TGTGCCAGCAGACGGGGGGACTCCTACAATGAGCAGTTCTTC. The chain has TRBV6-1 and TRBJ2-1; 7 nucleotides line up with TRBD2. V lost 6 bases, J lost 0 bases, and 2 bases stayed unmatched. This CDR3 is built from 14 residues. Germline assignment: CDR1 MNHNS and CDR2 SASEGT.

This clonotype was observed many times. CDR3 amino acids: CASSGDRAETDTQYF. Written as DNA, the CDR3 is TGTGCCAGCAGCGGGGACAGGGCAGAGACAGATACGCAGTATTTT. The chain is built from TRBV2 and TRBJ2-3, with TRBD1 identical over 9 bases. Germline CDR1 and CDR2: SNHLY and FYNNEI. This CDR3 has 15 amino acids. J gave up 3 bases and V 6 bases, and 7 bases lay outside the gene matches.

A single count supports this clonotype. The chain couples TRBV19 to TRBJ2-2; 10 positions agree with TRBD2. There are 15 residues in the CDR3. Germline V CDR1 and CDR2: LNHDA, SQIVND (reference sequence). Trimming took 5 bases from V and 8 from J; bases not matched to a gene: 8. CDR3: CASSSAGGRPGELFF. CDR3 nucleotides: TGTGCCAGTAGTTCAGCGGGAGGGCGGCCGGGGGAGCTGTTTTTT.

This chain uses TRBV7-3 with TRBJ2-7, with TRBD1 matching 11 bases. This CDR3 is built from 14 residues. CDR1 and CDR2 (germline): SGHTA, FQGTGA. V dropped 5 bases and J dropped 6; count of bases not matched to a gene: 6. CDR3 in amino acids: CASSTGTGGSEQYF. The CDR3 DNA reads TGTGCCAGCAGCACCGGGACAGGGGGAAGCGAGCAGTACTTC.

This clonotype was picked up many times. The V call is TRBV5-1, the J call TRBJ2-3, with a weak D call TRBD2 (7 bases). V dropped 0 bases and J dropped 3 bases, with 14 bases sitting between them. Germline loops: CDR1 SGHRS, CDR2 YFSETQ. CDR3 length equals 16 residues. DNA for the CDR3: TGCGCCAGCAGCTTGGCCGGGGGGACAACGACAGATACGCAGTATTTT. It codes for CASSLAGGTTTDTQYF.

This clonotype occurred many times. The chain has TRBV5-1 and TRBJ1-2; D is undetermined. V was pared by 2 bases and J by 6 bases, with 14 bases between. Looked up from germline, CDR1 is SGHRS and CDR2 is YFSETQ. This CDR3 region has 14 residues. The CDR3 coding sequence is TGCGCCAGCAGCTTTGTAACGGGTGTAGATGGCTACACCTTC. Its protein product is CASSFVTGVDGYTF.

This clonotype has a count of ten or more. This rearrangement joins TRBV20-1 to TRBJ2-1; 11 bases agree with TRBD2. This CDR3 region has 15 residues. Looked up from germline, CDR1 is DFQATT and CDR2 is SNEGSKA (reference sequence). J gave up 4 bases and V 6 bases, and 8 bases lay outside the gene matches. The CDR3 loop is CSATSSGRTYNEQFF. CDR3 nucleotides: TGCAGTGCAACCTCTAGCGGGAGGACATACAATGAGCAGTTCTTC.

This clonotype has a count of ten or more. The CDR3 sequence: CASSITGPYPEQFF. The CDR3 DNA sequence: TGTGCCAGCAGCATTACTGGGCCGTATCCTGAGCAGTTCTTC. The J gene is TRBJ2-1, the V gene TRBV7-9; the D is unclear. Deletions cut 5 bases from V and 9 bases from J, with 17 bases between. CDR1 and CDR2 from the germline V gene are SEHNR and FQNEAQ (reference sequence). This CDR3 is built from 14 residues.

The rearrangement uses TRBV7-8 and TRBJ2-1, with 8 nucleotides matching TRBD2. The CDR3 totals 14 residues. In germline, CDR1 is SGHVS, CDR2 FQNEAQ. The ends lost 2 bases at V and 6 bases at J; junction bases unmatched: 3. CDR3 amino acids: CASSLREGLNEQFF. The DNA of the CDR3 is TGTGCCAGCAGCTTACGGGAGGGCCTCAATGAGCAGTTCTTC.

The genes are TRBV5-1 and TRBJ2-3, with 7 bases fitting TRBD2. Germline-derived CDR1 and CDR2 are SGHRS and YFSETQ. This CDR3 is built from 15 residues. After removal of 7 bases from V and 4 bases from J, the junction contained 12 bases not matched to a gene. The CDR3: CASAWGGGAADTQYF. The CDR3 DNA reads as TGCGCCAGCGCGTGGGGGGGAGGCGCGGCAGATACGCAGTATTTT.

This clonotype was counted at least ten times. The V gene is TRBV3-1, the J gene TRBJ2-1; possibly TRBD1 for D (6 bases). Germline-derived CDR1 and CDR2 are LGHDT and YNNKEL (reference sequence). V was clipped by 3 bases and J by 4 bases, with 13 bases between them. This CDR3 has 15 residues. The CDR3 nucleotides are TGTGCCAGCAGCCAGAGAGGACAGAGGTACAATGAGCAGTTCTTC. Protein product: CASSQRGQRYNEQFF.

This clonotype was seen repeatedly, ten times or more. A much bigger clone sits one base away, suggesting this may be a read error. This chain uses TRBV7-9 with TRBJ1-1; D is unclear. The CDR3 spans 13 residues. Trimming took off 3 bases at V and 1 base at J, with 6 bases between the two ends. Germline assignment: CDR1 SEHNR and CDR2 FQNEAQ (reference sequence). This CDR3 is CASSFTENTEAFF. In nucleotides, the CDR3 is TGTGCCAGCAGCTTTACAGAGAACACTGAAGCTTTCTTT.